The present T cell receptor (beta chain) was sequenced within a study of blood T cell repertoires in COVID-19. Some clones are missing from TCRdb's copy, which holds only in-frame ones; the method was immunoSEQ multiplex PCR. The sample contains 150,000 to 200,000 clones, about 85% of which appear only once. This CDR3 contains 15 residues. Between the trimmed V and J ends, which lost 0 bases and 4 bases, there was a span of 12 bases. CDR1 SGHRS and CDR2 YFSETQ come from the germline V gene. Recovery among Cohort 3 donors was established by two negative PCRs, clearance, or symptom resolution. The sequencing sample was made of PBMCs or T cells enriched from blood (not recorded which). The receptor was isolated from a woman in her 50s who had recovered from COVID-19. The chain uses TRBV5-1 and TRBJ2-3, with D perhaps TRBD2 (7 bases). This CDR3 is CASSLEGGGSDTQYF. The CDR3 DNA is TGCGCCAGCAGCTTGGAGGGGGGAGGGTCAGATACGCAGTATTTT.